The 29 T cell receptor beta chains reported below all come from one sample, sequenced in a study of blood T cell repertoires in COVID-19. Method: immunoSEQ multiplex PCR; TCRdb's copy keeps in-frame clones and lacks some. Altogether 130,000 to 150,000 clones are present, around nine tenths being singletons, with the ten largest covering 8.6%. The material sequenced was peripheral blood. The receptors derive from a woman aged 45-60 years with active or convalescent COVID-19.

V usage is TRBV4-2 and J usage is TRBJ1-1; 10 bases align to TRBD1. Germline V gene lookup returns CDR1 LGHNA and CDR2 YNFKEQ. CDR3 length equals 15 residues. Losses at the gene ends were 5 bases for V and 3 bases for J; bases not matched to a gene: 6. Written as DNA, the CDR3 is TGTGCCAGCAGCAACCTCGGGACAGGGGACACTGAAGCTTTCTTT. Its protein is CASSNLGTGDTEAFF.

This chain joins TRBV7-9 and TRBJ2-7; 11 nucleotides match TRBD2. Germline V gene lookup returns CDR1 SEHNR and CDR2 FQNEAQ (reference sequence). The CDR3 covers 15 residues. The V segment lost 2 bases and the J segment 2 bases; nucleotides outside the gene matches: 2. DNA of the CDR3: TGTGCCAGCAGCTTAAATAGCGGGGGGGCCTACGAGCAGTACTTC. This translates into CASSLNSGGAYEQYF.

The chain combines TRBV7-9 with TRBJ1-5; D might be TRBD1 (5 bases). V gave up 1 base and J gave up 3 bases, with 16 bases separating them. From germline, CDR1 is SEHNR and CDR2 FQNEAQ (reference sequence). There are 17 residues in the CDR3. The CDR3 coding sequence is TGTGCCAGCAGCTTAGTGGCGGGGGTCCAGGACAATCAGCCCCAGCATTTT. The encoded protein is CASSLVAGVQDNQPQHF.

In its sample, this clone was seen once. DNA of the CDR3: TGTGCCAGCAGGGGTTCCGGGGGATATGGCTACACCTTC. Protein product: CASRGSGGYGYTF. The chain couples TRBV7-9 to TRBJ1-2; perhaps TRBD1 as D (5 bases). Germline-derived CDR1 and CDR2 are SEHNR and FQNEAQ (reference sequence). CDR3 length equals 13 residues. V lost 6 bases to trimming and J lost 5 bases, with 13 bases between them.

The rearrangement uses TRBV28 and TRBJ1-2; D call uncertain. The CDR3 totals 12 residues. The germline V gene has CDR1 MDHEN and CDR2 SYDVKM. V was trimmed by 7 bases and J by 2 bases, leaving 8 bases between them. In nucleotides, the CDR3 is TGTGCCAGCAACTTACTGAACTATGGCTACACCTTC. Translation gives CASNLLNYGYTF.

The chain recombines TRBV7-3 with TRBJ1-1; D remains ambiguous. CDR1 and CDR2 (germline): SGHTA, FQGTGA. There are 13 residues in the CDR3. Trimming took 5 bases from V and 5 from J, leaving 12 bases between them. The CDR3, as DNA: TGTGCCAGCAGCCAAACAGCGGCAACTGAAGCTTTCTTT. The encoded protein is CASSQTAATEAFF.

The chain joins TRBV28 to TRBJ2-7, with 8 bases lining up with TRBD2. Germline V gives CDR1 MDHEN, CDR2 SYDVKM. J was trimmed by 3 bases and V by 4 bases; bases with no gene match: 8. The CDR3 sequence is 15 residues long. The CDR3 coding sequence is TGTGCCAGCAGTTGGCGGCGGGAGGCCTACTACGAGCAGTACTTC. This sequence encodes CASSWRREAYYEQYF.

The V and J genes are TRBV9 and TRBJ1-2, with D hard to call. Germline V lookup: CDR1 SGDLS, CDR2 YYNGEE. V was shortened by 2 bases and J by 8 bases, with 13 bases between the two germline ends. The CDR3 loop spans 13 amino acids. Written as DNA, the CDR3 is TGTGCCAGCAGCGTCGGCGGCCCCCTCGGCTACACCTTC. Translation gives CASSVGGPLGYTF.

The chain recombines TRBV29-1 with TRBJ1-2, with D possibly matching TRBD1 (5 bases). Germline V gene data show CDR1 as SQVTM and CDR2 as ANQGSEA. The CDR3 totals 13 residues. Trimming took 4 bases from V and 2 from J, leaving 11 bases between them. The chain's CDR3 is CSVVKGQNYGYTF. In DNA, the CDR3 is TGCAGCGTTGTGAAGGGGCAAAACTATGGCTACACCTTC.

V usage is TRBV5-1 and J usage is TRBJ1-2; 7 bases agree with TRBD1. V lost 3 bases to trimming and J lost 8 bases; unmatched junction nucleotides: 7. The CDR3 extends over 13 amino acids. Germline V gene data show CDR1 as SGHRS and CDR2 as YFSETQ. The CDR3 loop is CASSSTGAGGYTF. CDR3 sequence (DNA): TGCGCCAGCAGCTCCACAGGGGCGGGGGGCTACACCTTC.

The CDR3 loop is CASSIGQLNYGYTF. The CDR3, as DNA: TGTGCCAGTAGTATAGGACAGCTTAACTATGGCTACACCTTC. The chain is built from TRBV19 and TRBJ1-2; TRBD1 might be the D (5 bases). Trimming cost V 1 base and J 1 base, with 7 bases left between them. Germline values: CDR1 LNHDA, CDR2 SQIVND (reference sequence). The CDR3 length is 14 residues.

This chain joins TRBV29-1 and TRBJ2-2, with 7 bases lining up with TRBD1. Germline V gives CDR1 SQVTM, CDR2 ANQGSEA. With 4 bases clipped from V and 5 bases from J, the junction kept 10 bases outside the gene matches. This CDR3 has 15 amino acids. The CDR3 nucleotides are TGCAGCGTTGGGACAGGAGAACTTCGGACCGGGGAGCTGTTTTTT. This codes for CSVGTGELRTGELFF.

This clone was seen just once. The chain links TRBV19 to TRBJ2-3; possibly TRBD1 for D (6 bases). Trimming removed 3 bases at V and 4 bases at J, with 20 bases between. Germline V gene lookup returns CDR1 LNHDA and CDR2 SQIVND (reference sequence). This CDR3 has 17 residues. The CDR3 sequence: CASSIPPGRGESDTQYF. CDR3 DNA: TGTGCCAGTAGTATCCCGCCGGGCAGGGGCGAGTCAGATACGCAGTATTTT.

The chain uses TRBV24-1 and TRBJ2-5; 8 bases are shared with TRBD1. J lost 1 base, V lost 3 bases, and 3 bases had no gene match. CDR1 is KGHDR, CDR2 SFDVKD, per germline. This CDR3 contains 15 residues. CDR3 DNA sequence: TGTGCCACCAGTGATACGGGGACAGGCCAAGAGACCCAGTACTTC. Residues: CATSDTGTGQETQYF.

J is TRBJ2-1 and V is TRBV7-6; a weak D match, TRBD1 (6 bases). Germline CDR1 and CDR2: SGHVS and FNYEAQ. Trimming stripped 6 bases from V and 0 bases from J, with 15 bases between. The length of the CDR3 is 16 residues. The CDR3 spells CASSKTTGSSYNEQFF. The CDR3 DNA follows: TGTGCCAGCAGTAAAACTACAGGGAGCTCCTACAATGAGCAGTTCTTC.

This sequence joins TRBV6-2 or TRBV6-3 and TRBJ1-1, with D unresolved. CDR1 MNHEY and CDR2 SVGEGT come from the germline V gene. V shed 2 bases and J shed 2 bases, with 9 bases lying between them. The CDR3 is 14 residues long. CDR3 loop: CASSYEGRNTEAFF. The CDR3 DNA follows: TGTGCCAGCAGTTACGAGGGCCGAAACACTGAAGCTTTCTTT.

This sequence joins TRBV18 and TRBJ1-3; perhaps TRBD1 as D (6 bases). CDR3 length equals 17 residues. Germline loops: CDR1 KGHSH, CDR2 LQKENI. Trimming took off 2 bases at V and 1 base at J, with 15 bases between the two ends. This CDR3 reads CASSPTTGIESGNTIYF. The CDR3 DNA is TGTGCCAGCTCACCAACAACAGGGATTGAATCTGGAAACACCATATATTTT.

CDR3 region: CSVEFGQGVTEAFF. DNA of the CDR3: TGCAGCGTTGAGTTTGGGCAGGGGGTCACTGAAGCTTTCTTT. This chain joins TRBV29-1 and TRBJ1-1; 7 bases match TRBD1. This CDR3 has 14 amino acids. The J segment lost 4 bases and the V segment lost 3 bases, leaving 8 bases of the junction unmatched. Germline values: CDR1 SQVTM, CDR2 ANQGSEA.

The CDR3 here is CAWSVGTRSTDTQYF. The CDR3 region has the DNA TGTGCCTGGAGTGTAGGGACACGCAGCACAGATACGCAGTATTTT. The rearrangement joins TRBV30 to TRBJ2-3; D may be TRBD1 (6 bases). Per germline, CDR1 GTSNPN and CDR2 SVGIG (reference sequence). This CDR3 region has 15 residues. V dropped 0 bases and J dropped 0 bases, with 10 bases sitting between them.

The V call is TRBV9, the J call TRBJ2-5, with 10 bases fitting TRBD2. V was clipped by 4 bases and J by 1 base; unmatched bases: 4. In germline, CDR1 is SGDLS, CDR2 YYNGEE. This CDR3 region has 15 residues. The CDR3 DNA follows: TGTGCCAGCAGCCGGACTAGCGGCCTCCAAGAGACCCAGTACTTC. It translates to CASSRTSGLQETQYF.

The chain has TRBV27 and TRBJ1-1; D is uncertain. CDR3 size: 15 residues. Germline CDR1 reads MNHEY; CDR2 reads SMNVEV (reference sequence). The germline V and J ends were trimmed by 0 bases and 6 bases, with 14 bases remaining between them. CDR3 bases: TGTGCCAGCAGTTTATCGAAGGGAGGGATCCCTGAAGCTTTCTTT. It is translated as CASSLSKGGIPEAFF.

The chain links TRBV5-1 to TRBJ2-7; 8 bases are shared with TRBD2. With V trimmed by 0 bases and J by 5 bases, 10 bases remained unmatched. Germline lookup yields CDR1 SGHRS and CDR2 YFSETQ. The CDR3 loop spans 16 amino acids. The CDR3 loop is CASSLALGGSGDEQYF. Here the CDR3 DNA reads TGCGCCAGCAGCTTGGCCCTAGGAGGTAGCGGGGACGAGCAGTACTTC.

The V and J genes are TRBV7-3 and TRBJ1-1; no clear D gene. The V gene's germline CDR1 is SGHTA and CDR2 FQGTGA. The CDR3 contains 13 residues. Trimming removed 1 base from V and 1 base from J, with 4 bases in between. The CDR3 is CASSLRGNTEAFF. CDR3 nucleotide sequence: TGTGCCAGCAGCTTAAGAGGGAACACTGAAGCTTTCTTT. The variable domain in full, with the rest retrieved from reference TRBV7-3 and TRBJ1-1, is GAGVSQTPSNKVTEKGKYVELRCDPISGHTALYWYRQSLGQGPEFLIYFQGTGAADDSGLPNDRFFAVRPEGSVSTLKIQRTERGDSAVYLCASSLRGNTEAFFGQGTRLTVV.

The CDR3 sequence: CAAVIPCTIIAKNIQYF. Here the CDR3 DNA reads TGCGCCGCAGTCATCCCTTGTACTATTATAGCCAAAAACATTCAGTACTTC. The chain recombines TRBV10-1 with TRBJ2-4; no definite D call. Per the germline V gene, CDR1 is WNHNN and CDR2 is SYGVQD (reference sequence). Deletions cut 11 bases from V and 0 bases from J, with 23 bases between. The CDR3 is made up of 17 amino acids.

The chain employs TRBV2 and TRBJ2-3; 14 bases line up with TRBD2. The CDR3 runs to 17 residues. The trim removed 8 bases at V and 0 bases at J, leaving 7 bases unmatched. The germline V gene encodes CDR1 SNHLY and CDR2 FYNNEI. As DNA, the CDR3 is TGTGCCAGCGTCGGACTAGCGGGGGGTATTAGCACAGATACGCAGTATTTT. Its protein is CASVGLAGGISTDTQYF.

This clone has a single count. The same CDR3 can be traced to other DNA sequences in this sample. The chain is built from TRBV12-5 and TRBJ1-1; 7 bases are shared with TRBD1. The CDR3 has 15 residues. CDR1 and CDR2 (germline): LGHNT, FRNRAP. V shed 1 base and J 0 bases; nucleotides not matched to a gene: 2. This CDR3 is CASGLGTGLNTEAFF. CDR3 sequence (DNA): TGTGCTAGTGGTTTGGGGACAGGACTGAACACTGAAGCTTTCTTT. Drawing the rest from reference TRBV12-5 and TRBJ1-1, the complete variable domain is DARVTQTPRHKVTEMGQEVTMRCQPILGHNTVFWYRQTMMQGLELLAYFRNRAPLDDSGMPKDRFSAEMPDATLATLKIQPSEPRDSAVYFCASGLGTGLNTEAFFGQGTRLTVV.

V usage is TRBV24-1 and J usage is TRBJ2-1; TRBD1 matches 10 bases. Germline V gene lookup returns CDR1 KGHDR and CDR2 SFDVKD. The length of the CDR3 is 17 residues. V lost 0 bases, J lost 2 bases, and 3 bases stayed unmatched. The DNA for the CDR3 is TGTGCCACCAGTGATTTGCGACAGGGGGCTGCCTACAATGAGCAGTTCTTC. Its protein product is CATSDLRQGAAYNEQFF.

The chain joins TRBV7-8 to TRBJ1-3, with 8 bases that match TRBD1. There are 16 residues in the CDR3. The V segment lost 7 bases and the J segment 1 base; nucleotides outside the gene matches: 9. The germline CDR1 and CDR2 sequences are SGHVS and FQNEAQ. In DNA form, the CDR3 reads TGTGCCAGCACCCGGACAGGGTTGTGGTCTGGAAACACCATATATTTT. This translates into CASTRTGLWSGNTIYF.

In its sample, this clone was seen once. The V and J genes are TRBV9 and TRBJ1-1, with 8 bases fitting TRBD1. The CDR3 consists of 16 residues. The ends lost 0 bases at V and 4 bases at J; junction bases unmatched: 8. Per the germline V gene, CDR1 is SGDLS and CDR2 is YYNGEE. The CDR3 here is CASSVEGQGGVTEAFF. CDR3 coding DNA: TGTGCCAGCAGCGTAGAAGGACAGGGTGGGGTCACTGAAGCTTTCTTT.